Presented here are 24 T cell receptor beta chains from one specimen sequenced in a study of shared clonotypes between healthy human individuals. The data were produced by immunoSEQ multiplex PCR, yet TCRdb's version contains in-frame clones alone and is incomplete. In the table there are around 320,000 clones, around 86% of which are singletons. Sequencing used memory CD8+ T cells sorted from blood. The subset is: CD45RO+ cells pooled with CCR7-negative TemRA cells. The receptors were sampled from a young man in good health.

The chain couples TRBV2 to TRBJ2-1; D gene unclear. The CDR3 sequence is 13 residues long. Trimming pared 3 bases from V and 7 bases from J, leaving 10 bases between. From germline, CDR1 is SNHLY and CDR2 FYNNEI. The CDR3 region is CASSDSLRNEQFF. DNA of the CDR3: TGTGCCAGCAGTGATTCTCTCCGGAATGAGCAGTTCTTC.

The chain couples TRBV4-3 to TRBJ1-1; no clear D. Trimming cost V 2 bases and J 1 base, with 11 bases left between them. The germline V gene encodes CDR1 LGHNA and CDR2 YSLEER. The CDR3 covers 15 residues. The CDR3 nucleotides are TGCGCCAGCAGCCAAATAATGGCGAAGAACACTGAAGCTTTCTTT. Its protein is CASSQIMAKNTEAFF.

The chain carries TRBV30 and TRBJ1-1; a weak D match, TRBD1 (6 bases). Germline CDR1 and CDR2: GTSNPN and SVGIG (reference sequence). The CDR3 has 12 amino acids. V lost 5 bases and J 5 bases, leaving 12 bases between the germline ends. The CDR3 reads CAWGGTRTEAFF. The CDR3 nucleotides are TGTGCCTGGGGAGGGACACGTACTGAAGCTTTCTTT.

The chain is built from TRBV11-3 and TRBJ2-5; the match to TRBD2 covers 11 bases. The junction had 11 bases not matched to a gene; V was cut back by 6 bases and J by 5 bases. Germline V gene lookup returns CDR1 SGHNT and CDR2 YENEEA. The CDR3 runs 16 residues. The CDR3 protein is CASSKASGGPWETQYF. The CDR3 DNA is TGTGCCAGCAGTAAGGCTAGCGGGGGGCCCTGGGAGACCCAGTACTTC.

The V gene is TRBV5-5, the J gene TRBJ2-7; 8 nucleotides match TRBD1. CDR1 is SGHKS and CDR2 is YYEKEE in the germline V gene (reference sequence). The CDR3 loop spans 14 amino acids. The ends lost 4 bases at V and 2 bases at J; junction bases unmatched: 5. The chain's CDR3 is CASSPTGGTYEQYF. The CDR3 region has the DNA TGTGCCAGCAGCCCCACAGGGGGGACCTACGAGCAGTACTTC. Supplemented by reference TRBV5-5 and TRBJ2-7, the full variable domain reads DAGVTQSPTHLIKTRGQQVTLRCSPISGHKSVSWYQQVLGQGPQFIFQYYEKEERGRGNFPDRFSARQFPNYSSELNVNALLLGDSALYLCASSPTGGTYEQYFGPGTRLTVT.

The CDR3 coding sequence is TGTGCCAGCAGCTTTGGCGAGAACAATGAGCAGTTCTTC. It encodes CASSFGENNEQFF. The chain joins TRBV5-6 to TRBJ2-1; D unresolved. The V and J ends lost 2 bases and 5 bases respectively, with 8 bases between them. This CDR3 contains 13 residues. Looked up from germline, CDR1 is SGHDT and CDR2 is YYEEEE.

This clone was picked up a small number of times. The CDR3 protein is CASSPGQGYSPLHF. The CDR3 DNA reads as TGTGCCAGCAGCCCGGGACAGGGGTATTCACCCCTCCACTTT. The chain combines TRBV5-6 with TRBJ1-6; TRBD1 agrees at 10 bases. There are 14 residues in the CDR3. CDR1 and CDR2 (germline): SGHDT, YYEEEE. V was pared by 4 bases and J by 8 bases, with 3 bases of the junction left unmatched.

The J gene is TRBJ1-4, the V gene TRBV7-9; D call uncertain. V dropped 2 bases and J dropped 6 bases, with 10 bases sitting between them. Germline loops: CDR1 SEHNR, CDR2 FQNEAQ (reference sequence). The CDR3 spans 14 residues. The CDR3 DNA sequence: TGTGCCAGCAGCTTAAAAGGACCGTATGAAAAACTGTTTTTT. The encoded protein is CASSLKGPYEKLFF. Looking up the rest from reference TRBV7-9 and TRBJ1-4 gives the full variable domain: DTGVSQNPRHKITKRGQNVTFRCDPISEHNRLYWYRQTLGQGPEFLTYFQNEAQLEKSRLLSDRFSAERPKGSFSTLEIQRTEQGDSAMYLCASSLKGPYEKLFFGSGTQLSVL.

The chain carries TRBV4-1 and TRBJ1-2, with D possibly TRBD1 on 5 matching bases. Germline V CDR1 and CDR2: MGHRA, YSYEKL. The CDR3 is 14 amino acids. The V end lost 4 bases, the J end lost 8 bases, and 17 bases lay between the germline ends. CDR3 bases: TGCGCCAGCAGCCCAAATTCCGGGGGTGAAGGCTACACCTTC. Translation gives CASSPNSGGEGYTF.

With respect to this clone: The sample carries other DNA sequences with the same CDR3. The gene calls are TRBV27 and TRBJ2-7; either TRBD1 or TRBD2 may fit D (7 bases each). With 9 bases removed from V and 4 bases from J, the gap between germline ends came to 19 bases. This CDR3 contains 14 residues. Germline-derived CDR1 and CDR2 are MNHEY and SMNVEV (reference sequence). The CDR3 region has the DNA TGTGCCAGTTCGTTGACAGGGACTACTTACGAGCAGTACTTC. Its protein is CASSLTGTTYEQYF.

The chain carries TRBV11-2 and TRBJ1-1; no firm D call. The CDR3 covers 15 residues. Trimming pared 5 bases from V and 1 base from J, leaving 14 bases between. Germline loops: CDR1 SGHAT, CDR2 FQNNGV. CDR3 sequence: CASSQRIDGNTEAFF. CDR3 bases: TGTGCCAGCAGCCAGAGGATCGACGGGAACACTGAAGCTTTCTTT.

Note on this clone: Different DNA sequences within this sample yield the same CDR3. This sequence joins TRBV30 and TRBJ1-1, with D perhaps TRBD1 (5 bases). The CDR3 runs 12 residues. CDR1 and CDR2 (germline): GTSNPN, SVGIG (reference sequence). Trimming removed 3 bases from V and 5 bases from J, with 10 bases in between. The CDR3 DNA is TGTGCCTGGAGCCGGGGGGGAACTGAAGCTTTCTTT. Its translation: CAWSRGGTEAFF.

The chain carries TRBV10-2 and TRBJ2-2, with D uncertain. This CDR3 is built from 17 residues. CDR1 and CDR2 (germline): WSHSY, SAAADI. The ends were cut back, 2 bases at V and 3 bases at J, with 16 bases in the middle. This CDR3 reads CASSEPPYLIDTGELFF. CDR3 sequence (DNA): TGCGCCAGCAGTGAGCCTCCTTATTTGATCGACACCGGGGAGCTGTTTTTT.

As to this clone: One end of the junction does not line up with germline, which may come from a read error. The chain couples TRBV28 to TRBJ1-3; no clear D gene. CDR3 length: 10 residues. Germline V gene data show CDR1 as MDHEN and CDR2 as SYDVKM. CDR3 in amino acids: CASSLNVWEF. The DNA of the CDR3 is TGTGCCAGCAGCCTCAACGTATGGGAGTTT.

The CDR3 region is CASSLRAGIEAFF. The CDR3 nucleotides are TGTGCCAGCAGCCTGAGGGCGGGGATTGAAGCTTTCTTT. The V and J genes are TRBV11-2 and TRBJ1-1; no firm D call. The CDR3 totals 13 residues. CDR1 is SGHAT, CDR2 FQNNGV, per germline. V lost 5 bases and J 7 bases, leaving 14 bases between the germline ends.

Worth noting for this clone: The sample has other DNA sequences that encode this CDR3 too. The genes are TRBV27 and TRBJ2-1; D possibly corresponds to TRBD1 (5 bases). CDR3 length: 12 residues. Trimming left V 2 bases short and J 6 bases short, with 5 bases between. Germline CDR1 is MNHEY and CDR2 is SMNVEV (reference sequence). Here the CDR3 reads CASSLRGNEQFF. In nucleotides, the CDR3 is TGTGCCAGCAGTTTAAGGGGCAATGAGCAGTTCTTC.

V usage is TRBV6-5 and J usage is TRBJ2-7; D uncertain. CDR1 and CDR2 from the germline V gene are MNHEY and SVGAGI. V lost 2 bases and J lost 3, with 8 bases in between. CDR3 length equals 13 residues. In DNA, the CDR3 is TGTGCCAGCAGTTACCGGTTAGGCTACGAGCAGTACTTC. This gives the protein CASSYRLGYEQYF.

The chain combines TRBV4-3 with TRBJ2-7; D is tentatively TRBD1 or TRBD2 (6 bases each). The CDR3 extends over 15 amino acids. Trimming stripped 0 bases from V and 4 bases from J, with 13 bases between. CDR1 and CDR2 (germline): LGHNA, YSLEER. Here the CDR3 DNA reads TGCGCCAGCAGCCAAGATGGGGGGCCACTGTACGAGCAGTACTTC. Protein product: CASSQDGGPLYEQYF.

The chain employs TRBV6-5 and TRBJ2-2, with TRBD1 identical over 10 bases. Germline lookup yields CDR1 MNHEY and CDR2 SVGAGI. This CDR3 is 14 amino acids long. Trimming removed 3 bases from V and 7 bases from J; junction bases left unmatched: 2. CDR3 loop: CASSYGQGVGELFF. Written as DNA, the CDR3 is TGTGCCAGCAGTTATGGACAGGGGGTCGGGGAGCTGTTTTTT.

The chain's CDR3 is CASNVGTSTDTQYF. The CDR3 DNA reads TGTGCCAGCAACGTCGGAACAAGCACAGATACGCAGTATTTT. The chain joins TRBV28 to TRBJ2-3, with D unclear. CDR1 is MDHEN and CDR2 is SYDVKM in the germline V gene. This CDR3 has 14 residues. Trimming removed 7 bases from V and 0 bases from J, with 11 bases in between.

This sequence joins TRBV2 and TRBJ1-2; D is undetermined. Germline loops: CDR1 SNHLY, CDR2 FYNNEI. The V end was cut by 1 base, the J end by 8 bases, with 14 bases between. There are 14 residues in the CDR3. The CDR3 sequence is CASSEVSTSDGYTF. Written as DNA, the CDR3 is TGTGCCAGCAGTGAAGTCTCGACCTCCGACGGCTACACCTTC.

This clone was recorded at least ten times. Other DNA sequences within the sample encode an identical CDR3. In DNA form, the CDR3 reads TGTGCCAGCAGCTGGGGACTGTACAATGAGCAGTTCTTC. Protein: CASSWGLYNEQFF. The gene calls are TRBV9 and TRBJ2-1, with D possibly TRBD2 on 6 matching bases. The CDR3 is 13 residues long. Trimming pared 4 bases from V and 4 bases from J, leaving 9 bases between. Germline CDR1 and CDR2: SGDLS and YYNGEE.

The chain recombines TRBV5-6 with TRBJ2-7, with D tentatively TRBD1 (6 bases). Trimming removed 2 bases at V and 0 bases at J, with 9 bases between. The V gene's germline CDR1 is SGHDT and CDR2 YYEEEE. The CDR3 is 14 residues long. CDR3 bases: TGTGCCAGCAGCTTACAGGGTAGCTCCTACGAGCAGTACTTC. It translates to CASSLQGSSYEQYF.

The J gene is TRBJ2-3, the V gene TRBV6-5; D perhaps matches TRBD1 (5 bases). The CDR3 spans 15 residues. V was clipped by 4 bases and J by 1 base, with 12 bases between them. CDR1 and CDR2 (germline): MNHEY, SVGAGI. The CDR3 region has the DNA TGTGCCAGCAGTTCTAGGGGTCTGGGCACAGATACGCAGTATTTT. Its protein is CASSSRGLGTDTQYF.